This T cell receptor (beta chain) originates from a study of blood T cell repertoires in COVID-19. Germline V gene lookup returns CDR1 MNHEY and CDR2 SMNVEV (reference sequence). The V segment lost 5 bases and the J segment 1 base; nucleotides outside the gene matches: 6. The CDR3 has 16 residues. The method was immunoSEQ multiplex PCR; TCRdb's version includes in-frame clones alone and lacks a portion of them. Of a few hundred thousand clones listed, 89% are singletons. The TCR sequence derives from a man aged 35 to 55 with acute or convalescent COVID-19. The chain recombines TRBV27 with TRBJ1-5; 9 bases are shared with TRBD1. Sequenced: peripheral blood. This CDR3 is CASSPGQGESNQPQHF. The CDR3 DNA reads as TGTGCCAGCAGTCCGGGACAGGGAGAGAGCAATCAGCCCCAGCATTTT.